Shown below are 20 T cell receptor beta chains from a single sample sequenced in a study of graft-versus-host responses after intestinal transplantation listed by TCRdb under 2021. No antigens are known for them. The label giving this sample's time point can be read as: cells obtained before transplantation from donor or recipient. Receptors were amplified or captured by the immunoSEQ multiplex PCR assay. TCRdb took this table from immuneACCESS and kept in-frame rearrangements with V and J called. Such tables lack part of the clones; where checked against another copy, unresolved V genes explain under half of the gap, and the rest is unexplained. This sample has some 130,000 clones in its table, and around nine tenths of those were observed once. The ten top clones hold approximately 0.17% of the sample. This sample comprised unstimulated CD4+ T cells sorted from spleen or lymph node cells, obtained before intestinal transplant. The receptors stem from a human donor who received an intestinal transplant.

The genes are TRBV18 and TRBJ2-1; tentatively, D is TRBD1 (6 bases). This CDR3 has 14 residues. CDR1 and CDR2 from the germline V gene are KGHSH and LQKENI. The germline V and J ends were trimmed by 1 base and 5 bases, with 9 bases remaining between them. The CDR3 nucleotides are TGTGCCAGCTCACCACTGAGGGACAACAATGAGCAGTTCTTC. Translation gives CASSPLRDNNEQFF.

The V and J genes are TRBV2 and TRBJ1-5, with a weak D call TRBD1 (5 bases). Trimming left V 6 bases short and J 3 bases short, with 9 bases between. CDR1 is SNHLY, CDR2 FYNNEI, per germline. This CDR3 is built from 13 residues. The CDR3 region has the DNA TGTGCCAGCAGGGGGGAGGCCAATCAGCCCCAGCATTTT. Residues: CASRGEANQPQHF.

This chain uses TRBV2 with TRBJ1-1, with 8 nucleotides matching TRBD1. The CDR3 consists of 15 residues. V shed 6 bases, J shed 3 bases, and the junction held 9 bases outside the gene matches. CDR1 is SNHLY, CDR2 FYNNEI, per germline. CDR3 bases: TGTGCCAGCAGGACACAGGGGGTGATTTACACTGAAGCTTTCTTT. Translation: CASRTQGVIYTEAFF.

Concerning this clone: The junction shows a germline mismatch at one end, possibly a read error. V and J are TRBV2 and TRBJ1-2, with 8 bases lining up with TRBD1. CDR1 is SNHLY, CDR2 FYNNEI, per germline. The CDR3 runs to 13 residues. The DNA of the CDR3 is TGTGCCAGCAGAGCCCGACAGGGGAGCGGCTACACCTTT. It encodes CASRARQGSGYTF.

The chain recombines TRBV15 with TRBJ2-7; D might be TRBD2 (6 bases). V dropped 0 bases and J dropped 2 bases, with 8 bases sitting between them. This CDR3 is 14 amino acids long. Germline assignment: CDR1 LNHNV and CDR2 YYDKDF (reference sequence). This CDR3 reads CATSRETGAYEQYF. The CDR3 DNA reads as TGTGCCACCAGCAGAGAAACGGGGGCCTACGAGCAGTACTTC.

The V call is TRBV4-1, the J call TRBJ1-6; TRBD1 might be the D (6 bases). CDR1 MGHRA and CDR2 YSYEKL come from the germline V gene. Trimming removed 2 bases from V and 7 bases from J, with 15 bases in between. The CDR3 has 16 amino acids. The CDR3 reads CASSQPLRGQNSPLHF. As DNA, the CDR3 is TGCGCCAGCAGCCAACCACTCCGAGGACAGAATTCACCCCTCCACTTT.

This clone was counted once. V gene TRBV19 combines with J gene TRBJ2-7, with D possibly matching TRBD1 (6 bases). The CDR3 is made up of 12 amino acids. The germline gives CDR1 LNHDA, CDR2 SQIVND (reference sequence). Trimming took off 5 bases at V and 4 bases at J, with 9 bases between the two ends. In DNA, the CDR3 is TGTGCCAGTAGTCCAGACAGGTACGAGCAGTACTTC. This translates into CASSPDRYEQYF.

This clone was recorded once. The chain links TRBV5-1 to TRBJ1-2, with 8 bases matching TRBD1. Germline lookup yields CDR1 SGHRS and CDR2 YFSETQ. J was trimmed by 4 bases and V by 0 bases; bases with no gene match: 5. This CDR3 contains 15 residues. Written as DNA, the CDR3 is TGCGCCAGCAGCTTGGGACAGGGGAATTTCTATGGCTACACCTTC. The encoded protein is CASSLGQGNFYGYTF.

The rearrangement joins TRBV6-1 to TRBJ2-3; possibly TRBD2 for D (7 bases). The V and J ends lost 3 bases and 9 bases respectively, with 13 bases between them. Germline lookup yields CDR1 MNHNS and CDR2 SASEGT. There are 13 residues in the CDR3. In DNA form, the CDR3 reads TGTGCCAGCAGTGATAGGGGGGGCCTCACGCAGTATTTT. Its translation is CASSDRGGLTQYF.

The DNA for the CDR3 is TGTGCCAGCAGTCTCAACGGAAACACCATATATTTT. Translated, it gives CASSLNGNTIYF. This rearrangement joins TRBV11-2 to TRBJ1-3; D is unresolved. The CDR3 consists of 12 residues. Germline loops: CDR1 SGHAT, CDR2 FQNNGV. Trimming stripped 6 bases from V and 4 bases from J, with 7 bases between. Drawing the rest from reference TRBV11-2 and TRBJ1-3, the complete variable domain is EAGVAQSPRYKIIEKRQSVAFWCNPISGHATLYWYQQILGQGPKLLIQFQNNGVVDDSQLPKDRFSAERLKGVDSTLKIQPAKLEDSAVYLCASSLNGNTIYFGEGSWLTVV.

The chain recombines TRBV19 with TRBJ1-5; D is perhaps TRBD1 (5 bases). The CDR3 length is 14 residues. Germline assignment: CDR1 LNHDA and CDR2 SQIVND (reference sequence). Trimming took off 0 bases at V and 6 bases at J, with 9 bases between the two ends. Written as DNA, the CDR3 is TGTGCCAGTAGTATAGAGGGACTAAGTCAGCCCCAGCATTTT. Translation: CASSIEGLSQPQHF. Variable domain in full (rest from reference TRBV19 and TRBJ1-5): DGGITQSPKYLFRKEGQNVTLSCEQNLNHDAMYWYRQDPGQGLRLIYYSQIVNDFQKGDIAEGYSVSREKKESFPLTVTSAQKNPTAFYLCASSIEGLSQPQHFGDGTRLSIL.

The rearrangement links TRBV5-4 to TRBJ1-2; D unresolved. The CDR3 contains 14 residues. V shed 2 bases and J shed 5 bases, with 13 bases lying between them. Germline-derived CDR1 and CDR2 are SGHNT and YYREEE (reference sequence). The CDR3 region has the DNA TGTGCCAGCAGCTTACCGGGTTCACGGTATGGCTACACCTTC. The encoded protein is CASSLPGSRYGYTF. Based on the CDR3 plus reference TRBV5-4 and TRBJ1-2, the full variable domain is ETGVTQSPTHLIKTRGQQVTLRCSSQSGHNTVSWYQQALGQGPQFIFQYYREEENGRGNFPPRFSGLQFPNYSSELNVNALELDDSALYLCASSLPGSRYGYTFGSGTRLTVV.

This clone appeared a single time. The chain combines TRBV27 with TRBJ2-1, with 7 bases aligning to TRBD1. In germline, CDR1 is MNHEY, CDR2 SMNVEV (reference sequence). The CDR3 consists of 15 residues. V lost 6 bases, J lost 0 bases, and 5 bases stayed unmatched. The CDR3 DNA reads TGTGCCAGCAGCTGGGACAGATCCTCCTACAATGAGCAGTTCTTC. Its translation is CASSWDRSSYNEQFF.

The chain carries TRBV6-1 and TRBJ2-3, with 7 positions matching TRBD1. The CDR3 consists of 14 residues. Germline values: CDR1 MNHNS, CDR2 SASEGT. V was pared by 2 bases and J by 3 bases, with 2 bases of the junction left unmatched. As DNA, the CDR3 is TGTGCCAGCAGTGAAAGGGGGCTAACAGATACGCAGTATTTT. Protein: CASSERGLTDTQYF.

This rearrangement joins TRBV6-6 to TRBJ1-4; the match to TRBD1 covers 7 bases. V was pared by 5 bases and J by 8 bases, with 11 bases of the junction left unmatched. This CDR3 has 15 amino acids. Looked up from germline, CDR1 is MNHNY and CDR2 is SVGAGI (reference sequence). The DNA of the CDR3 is TGTGCCAGCAGTAACACCGCAGGGGGAGGGGAAAAACTGTTTTTT. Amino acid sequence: CASSNTAGGGEKLFF.

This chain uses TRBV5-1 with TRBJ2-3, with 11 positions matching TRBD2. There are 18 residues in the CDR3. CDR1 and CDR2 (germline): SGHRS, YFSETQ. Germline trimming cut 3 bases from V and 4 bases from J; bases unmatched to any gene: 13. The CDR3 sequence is CASSSEGRLAGFPDTQYF. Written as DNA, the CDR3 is TGCGCCAGCAGCTCAGAGGGTCGACTAGCGGGGTTCCCAGATACGCAGTATTTT.

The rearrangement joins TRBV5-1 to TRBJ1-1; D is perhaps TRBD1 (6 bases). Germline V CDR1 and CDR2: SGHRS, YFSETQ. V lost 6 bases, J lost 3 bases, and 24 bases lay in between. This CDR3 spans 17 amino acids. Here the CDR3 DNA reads TGCGCCAGCACCCTGCTTGGCGGCAGGGGTTTAGACACTGAAGCTTTCTTT. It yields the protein CASTLLGGRGLDTEAFF.

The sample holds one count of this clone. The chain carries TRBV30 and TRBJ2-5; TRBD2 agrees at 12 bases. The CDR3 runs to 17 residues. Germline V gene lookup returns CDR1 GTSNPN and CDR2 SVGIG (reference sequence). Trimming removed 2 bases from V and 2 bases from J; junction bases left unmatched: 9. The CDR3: CAWSLGTSGSQQETQYF. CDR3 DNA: TGTGCCTGGAGTCTGGGGACTAGCGGGTCTCAGCAAGAGACCCAGTACTTC.

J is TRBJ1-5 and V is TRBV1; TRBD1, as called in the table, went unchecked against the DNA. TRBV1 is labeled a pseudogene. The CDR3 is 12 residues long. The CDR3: CTSSQQYQPQHF. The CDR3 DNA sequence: TGCACCAGCAGCCAACAGTATCAGCCCCAGCATTTT.

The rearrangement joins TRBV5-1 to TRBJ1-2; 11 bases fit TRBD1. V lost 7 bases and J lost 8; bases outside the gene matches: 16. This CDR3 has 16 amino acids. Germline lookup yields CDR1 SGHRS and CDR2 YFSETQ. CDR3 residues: CASRPYPGQGEGGYTF. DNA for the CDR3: TGCGCCAGCCGACCCTATCCGGGACAGGGGGAAGGCGGCTACACCTTC.